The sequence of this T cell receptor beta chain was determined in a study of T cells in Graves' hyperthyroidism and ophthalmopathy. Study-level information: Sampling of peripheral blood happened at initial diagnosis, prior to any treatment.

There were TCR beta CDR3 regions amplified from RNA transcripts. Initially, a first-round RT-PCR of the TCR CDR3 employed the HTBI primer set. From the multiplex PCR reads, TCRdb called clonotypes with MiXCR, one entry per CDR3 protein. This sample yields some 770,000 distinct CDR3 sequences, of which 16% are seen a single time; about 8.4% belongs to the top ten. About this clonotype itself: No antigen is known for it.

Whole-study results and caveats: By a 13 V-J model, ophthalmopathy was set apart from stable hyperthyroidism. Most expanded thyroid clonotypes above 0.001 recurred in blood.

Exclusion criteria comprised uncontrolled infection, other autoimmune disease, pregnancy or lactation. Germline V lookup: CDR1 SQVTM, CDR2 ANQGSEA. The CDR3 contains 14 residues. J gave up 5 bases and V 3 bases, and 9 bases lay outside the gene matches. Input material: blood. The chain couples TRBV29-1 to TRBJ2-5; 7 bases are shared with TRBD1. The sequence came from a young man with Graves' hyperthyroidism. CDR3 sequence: CSVDARGSWETQYF. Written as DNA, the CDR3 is TGCAGCGTTGACGCCAGGGGGAGTTGGGAGACCCAGTACTTC.